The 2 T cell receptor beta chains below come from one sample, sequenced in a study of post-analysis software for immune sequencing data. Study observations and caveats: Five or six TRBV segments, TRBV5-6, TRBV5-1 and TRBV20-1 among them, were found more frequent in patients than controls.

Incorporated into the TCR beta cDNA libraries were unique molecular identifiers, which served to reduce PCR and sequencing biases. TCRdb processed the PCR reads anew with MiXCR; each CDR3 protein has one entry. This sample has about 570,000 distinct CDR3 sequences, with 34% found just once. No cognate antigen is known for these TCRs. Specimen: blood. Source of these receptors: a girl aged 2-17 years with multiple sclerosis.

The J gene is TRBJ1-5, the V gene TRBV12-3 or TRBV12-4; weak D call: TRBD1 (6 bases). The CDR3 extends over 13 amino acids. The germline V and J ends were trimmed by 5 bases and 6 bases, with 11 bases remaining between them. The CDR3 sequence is CASSTGSVQPQHF. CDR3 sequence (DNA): TGTGCCAGCAGTACAGGGTCTGTTCAGCCCCAGCATTTT.

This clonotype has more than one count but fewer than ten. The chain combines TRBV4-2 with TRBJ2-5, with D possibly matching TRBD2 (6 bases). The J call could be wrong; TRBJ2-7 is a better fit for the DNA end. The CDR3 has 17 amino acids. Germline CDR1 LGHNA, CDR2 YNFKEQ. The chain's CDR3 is CASSQGGTGRRVSEQYF. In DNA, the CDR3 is TGTGCCAGCAGCCAAGGGGGGACGGGACGGAGGGTCTCCGAGCAGTACTTC.